The T cell receptor beta chain described here comes from a study of cytomegalovirus exposure and HLA in healthy donors. Study-level points and caveats: For most TCR beta V segments, an earlier analysis put the productive rate at about 90% or about 30% of the time. Presence/absence analyses assumed roughly uniform sequencing depth across donors. Some V segments (TRBV6-2 and TRBV6-3 among them) were excluded as indistinguishable. Investigators reported over 150 TCR beta chains as tied to cytomegalovirus.

The count of this clone is one. Antigen specificity is unknown. Per the germline V gene, CDR1 is MGHRA and CDR2 is YSYEKL. The V end lost 4 bases, the J end lost 1 base, and 11 bases lay between the germline ends. The CDR3 spans 14 residues. The PCR employed 60 Vbeta primers together with 13 Jbeta primers. Sequencing was performed with immunoSEQ multiplex PCR; in TCRdb, only in-frame clones are kept and a portion is missing. Of about 120,000 clones in the sample, about four fifths were seen once. V and J are TRBV4-1 and TRBJ2-7, with a tentative D call TRBD1 (5 bases). This clonotype was obtained from a female donor in good health and CMV-seropositive. The material sequenced was PBMCs. The DNA of the CDR3 is TGCGCCAGCAGCCGCGATCAGGGTTCCTACGAGCAGTACTTC. Its translation is CASSRDQGSYEQYF.